This entry describes one T cell receptor (beta chain). What it binds is not known. The data are from a study of a mutant IDH1 vaccine in newly diagnosed glioma. Study-wide context: Patients had received radiotherapy, temozolomide, or both previously, most receiving both. General study points: The authors found pseudoprogression apparently unrelated to changes in top peripheral T cell clonotypes.

Generated by immunoSEQ multiplex PCR, the TCRdb table keeps only in-frame clones and is missing some. The sample lists about 56,000 clones, about four fifths occurring once. This CDR3 is built from 16 residues. Per the germline V gene, CDR1 is KGHSH and CDR2 is LQKENI. V gave up 0 bases and J gave up 3 bases; unmatched junction bases: 5. Time point specified: week 47, end of study. What each vaccine dose contained was 300 ug of mutant IDH1 20-mer peptide, accompanied by topical imiquimod. New astrocytomas of WHO grade 3 or 4 that were IDH1-mutant and ATRX-lost were found in the donors. The sequences come from PBMCs, collected from a glioma patient whose treatment included an IDH1 peptide vaccine. This sequence originates from a woman between 45 and 60 years old with glioma. The rearrangement uses TRBV18 and TRBJ1-5; 7 bases map to TRBD1. As DNA, the CDR3 is TGTGCCAGCTCACCACCAGGGGGCAGATACAATCAGCCCCAGCATTTT. It encodes CASSPPGGRYNQPQHF.